This is a list of T cell receptor beta chains from one sample in a study of CD8+CD57+ T cells in acquired aplastic anemia. TCRdb re-called the reads through MiXCR, storing one row per CDR3 protein. The data show some 42,000 distinct CDR3 sequences, with 68% seen just once and 20% to 25% held by the top ten. Sequencing was performed on sorted CD4+, CD8+, or CD8+CD57+ T cells (not recorded which) from PBMCs. These receptors originate from a human donor in good health, serving as a control. The CDR3 runs from the conserved cysteine through the conserved F or W. D genes are given only for firm matches. Part of the rows lack a size; the others show once, few, many or a class for expanded clones.

clone_size j_call d_call cdr3_length v_call cdr3_nt cdr3_aa
medium-sized TRBJ1-6 - 12 TRBV5-8 TGTGCCAGCAGCTTGCGGTTTCCACCCCTCCACTTT CASSLRFPPLHF
- TRBJ2-7 - 13 TRBV7-2 TGTGCCAGCAGTCGGGCGAGCTCCTACGAGCAGTACTTC CASSRASSYEQYF
many TRBJ2-3 TRBD2 14 TRBV28 TGTGCCAGCAGTTTCGGGGGGACGACAGATACGCAGTATTTT CASSFGGTTDTQYF
many TRBJ2-2 - 17 TRBV6-5 TGTGCCAGCAGTTACTCGCCAGGGGCCCGAGACACCGGGGAGCTGTTTTTT CASSYSPGARDTGELFF
- TRBJ2-5 - 16 TRBV24-1 TGTGCCACCAGTGATTTTGCGGGGAGTAGCCTGGAGACCCAGTACTTC CATSDFAGSSLETQYF
many TRBJ1-1 TRBD1 15 TRBV7-9 TGTGCCAGCAGCTTATGGACAGGGGAGAAAACTGAAGCTTTCTTT CASSLWTGEKTEAFF
- TRBJ1-1 - 14 TRBV7-9 TGTGCCAGCAAGTATTCAGCGATGAACACTGAAGCTTTCTTT CASKYSAMNTEAFF
- TRBJ2-1 - 11 TRBV20-1 TGCAGTTCGGGACCCTGCAATGTGCAGTCCTTC CSSGPCNVQSF
once TRBJ1-5 TRBD1 15 TRBV19 TGTGCCAGTAGTTGGAGGCAGGGGGCGCGTCAGCCCCAGCATTTT CASSWRQGARQPQHF
- TRBJ1-2 - 13 TRBV10-3 TGTGCCATCAGTGCCGGCCAGGGGACTGGCTACACCTTC CAISAGQGTGYTF
- TRBJ1-5 - 13 TRBV7-3 TGTGCCAGCAGCCCAGGGACCAATCAGCCCCAGCATTTT CASSPGTNQPQHF
many TRBJ2-3 - 16 TRBV19 TGTGCCAGTAGTTCGCCGACCAGGGCTAGCACAGATACGCAGTATTTT CASSSPTRASTDTQYF
many TRBJ2-7 TRBD2 14 TRBV6-5 TGTGCCAGCAGTTACTCGGGGGGGGGCTACGAGCAGTACTTC CASSYSGGGYEQYF
- TRBJ2-7 - 13 TRBV20-1 TGCAGTGCTAGCGGGGGCAGAGCCTACGAGCAGTACTTC CSASGGRAYEQYF
- TRBJ2-5 TRBD2 17 TRBV7-8 TGTGCCAGCAGCTTAGTGGCTAGCGGGGCGTACCAAGAGACCCAGTACTTC CASSLVASGAYQETQYF
- TRBJ1-6 - 14 TRBV2 TGTGCCAGCAGTGACCGGAGTCGTAATTCACCCCTCCACTTT CASSDRSRNSPLHF
- TRBJ1-6 - 14 TRBV5-1 TGCGCCAGCAGCTTGACTACAGGGAGTTCACCCCTCCACTTT CASSLTTGSSPLHF
- TRBJ2-5 - 15 TRBV7-3 TGTGCCAGCAGCTCGGGGACCTTCGAACAAGAGACCCAGTACTTC CASSSGTFEQETQYF
- TRBJ1-6 TRBD1 11 TRBV7-2 TGTGCCAGCAGCCCAGACAGGGAGCTCCACTTT CASSPDRELHF
- TRBJ1-6 - 12 TRBV11-3 TGTGCCAGCAGCTGGGACGACTCACCCCTCCACTTT CASSWDDSPLHF
- TRBJ1-2 - 13 TRBV7-9 TGTGCCAGCAGCCCAGGCAGGTCGGGAGGCTACACCTTC CASSPGRSGGYTF
medium-sized TRBJ2-7 - 15 TRBV7-8 TGTGCCAGCAGCCTAACCCAGGGACCCTCCTACGAGCAGTACTTC CASSLTQGPSYEQYF
- TRBJ1-6 - 14 TRBV19 TGTGCCAGTAGTCCCGCGGGGGGGCCTTCACCCCTCCACTTT CASSPAGGPSPLHF
- TRBJ1-2 - 13 TRBV7-2 TGTGCCAGCAGCTTATTTAGCGACGGAGGCTACACCTTC CASSLFSDGGYTF
- TRBJ1-5 - 13 TRBV2 TGTGCCAGCGAAAGGGATAGCAATCAGCCCCAGCATTTT CASERDSNQPQHF
medium-sized TRBJ2-1 - 12 TRBV19 TGTGCCACAGGACCATACGGAGGTGAGCAGTTCTTC CATGPYGGEQFF
- TRBJ1-1 - 15 TRBV15 TGTGCCACCAGCAGAGAACAGGGTTTGAACACTGAAGCTTTCTTT CATSREQGLNTEAFF
medium-sized TRBJ2-7 - 11 TRBV4-1 TGCGCCAGCAGCCACGGGACAGAGCAGTACTTC CASSHGTEQYF
many TRBJ1-2 TRBD1 15 TRBV28 TGTGCCAGCAGACCCCCTCAGACAGGGTTGTATGGCTACACCTTC CASRPPQTGLYGYTF
- TRBJ1-1 - 13 TRBV2 TGTGCCAGCAGTCGGAGAGGCGAGGCTGAAGCTTTCTTT CASSRRGEAEAFF
- TRBJ2-7 TRBD1 16 TRBV11-2 TGTGCCAGCAGTTCATTAGGGGGACAGGGTTTAAGGGAGCAGTACTTC CASSSLGGQGLREQYF
- TRBJ2-7 - 13 TRBV20-1 TGCAGTGCTATGCGGCTCAGCTCCTACGAGCAGTACTTC CSAMRLSSYEQYF
- TRBJ2-7 - 12 TRBV10-3 TGTGCCAGCACCTTTTATGTAGGCGAGCAGTACTTC CASTFYVGEQYF
- TRBJ2-3 TRBD2 17 TRBV29-1 TGCAGCGTTGGGGGACCGGGGACTAGCGGGAGCACAGATACGCAGTATTTT CSVGGPGTSGSTDTQYF
- TRBJ2-5 - 13 TRBV20-1 TGCAGTCTGACGGAGGCTAAGTCGGAGACCCAGTACTTC CSLTEAKSETQYF
- TRBJ2-7 - 13 TRBV13 TGTGCCAGCAGCAGGACACCACTCGACGAGCAGTACTTC CASSRTPLDEQYF
- TRBJ2-7 - 15 TRBV5-1 TGCGCCAGCAGCCAAAGGCCGGACAGCCGCTACGAGCAGTACTTC CASSQRPDSRYEQYF
few TRBJ1-1 - 14 TRBV19 TGTGCCAGTAGTCTGAAGACCCCGAACACTGAAGCTTTCTTT CASSLKTPNTEAFF
- TRBJ2-6 - 16 TRBV15 TGTGCCACCAGCAATACAGGGTCTCTGGAGGCCAACGTCCTGACTTTC CATSNTGSLEANVLTF
- TRBJ1-5 - 15 TRBV7-9 TGTGCCAGCAGCGCCGAAGGGGGTAGCAATCAGCCCCAGCATTTT CASSAEGGSNQPQHF
- TRBJ1-5 - 15 TRBV6-1 TGTGCCAGCAGTCCTGCGGGGGAGGGCAATCAGCCCCAGCATTTT CASSPAGEGNQPQHF
- TRBJ1-4 - 14 TRBV15 TGTGCCACCAGCAGAACAGGGACGGGCGAAAAACTGTTTTTT CATSRTGTGEKLFF
once TRBJ2-5 - 13 TRBV29-1 TGCAGCTTATCGGGGGGACAGTCAGAGACCCAGTACTTC CSLSGGQSETQYF
many TRBJ2-1 TRBD2 17 TRBV11-2 TGTGCCAGCAGCTTAGATTTCGGGACTAGCGGCGCGAATGAGCAGTTCTTC CASSLDFGTSGANEQFF
- TRBJ2-1 TRBD2 13 TRBV10-1 TGCGCCAGCCGGGGGGAGGCCCACAATGAGCAGTTCTTC CASRGEAHNEQFF
- TRBJ1-4 - 12 TRBV15 TGTGCCACCAGCAGGATGAATGAAAAACTGTTTTTT CATSRMNEKLFF
- TRBJ2-5 TRBD2 14 TRBV20-1 TGCAGTGCTAGAGCCACTAGCGGGGCGGAGACCCAGTACTTC CSARATSGAETQYF
- TRBJ2-1 - 14 TRBV15 TGTGCCACCAGAGTAGCGAGCTCCTACAATGAGCAGTTCTTC CATRVASSYNEQFF
many TRBJ1-3 TRBD1 16 TRBV4-2 TGTGCCAGCAGCCAAGAGCAGGGGGCGTCTGGAAACACCATATATTTT CASSQEQGASGNTIYF
- TRBJ1-2 - 12 TRBV7-9 TGTGCCAGCAGCCCAGACGGGTATGGCTACACCTTC CASSPDGYGYTF
- TRBJ2-3 TRBD2 14 TRBV20-1 TGCAGTGCTAGAGCTAGCGGGGGGAAAGATACGCAGTATTTT CSARASGGKDTQYF
few TRBJ2-5 - 14 TRBV7-9 TGTGCCTACGAGGTAGCGGCGTACCAAGAGACCCAGTACTTC CAYEVAAYQETQYF
- TRBJ1-6 - 15 TRBV2 TGTGCCAGCAGTGAAGCGGGAGGGGCTCTCTCACCCCTCCACTTT CASSEAGGALSPLHF
many TRBJ1-1 - 13 TRBV27 TGTGCCAGCAGTTCAACAGGGCTTTTTGAAGCTTTCTTT CASSSTGLFEAFF
once TRBJ1-2 - 12 TRBV10-3 TGTGCCATCAGGGGCGGGAACTATGGCTACACCTTC CAIRGGNYGYTF
- TRBJ1-5 - 13 TRBV20-1 TGCAGTGCTAGATCCGAGATTGATCAGCCCCAGCATTTT CSARSEIDQPQHF
- TRBJ2-1 TRBD2 16 TRBV2 TGTGCCAGCAGTCATAGACTAGCGGTTAAATACAATGAGCAGTTCTTC CASSHRLAVKYNEQFF